This T cell receptor (beta chain) was identified during a study of T cell repertoires in cytomegalovirus infection. TCRdb fed the reads into MiXCR, producing one record per CDR3 protein. The table has under 850,000 distinct CDR3 sequences, roughly a third seen once. V was cut by 6 bases and J by 3 bases, with 11 bases left in between. CDR3 size: 12 residues. Germline V gene lookup returns CDR1 SQVTM and CDR2 ANQGSEA. The sample holds a few counts of this clonotype. This clonotype was obtained from a human donor in good health (CMV status not recorded). Some clones in this sample may be carry-over from other donors' samples. Material for sequencing was PBMCs. This rearrangement joins TRBV29-1 to TRBJ1-1; D might be TRBD1 (5 bases). The DNA for the CDR3 is TGCAGCGTAGCCCTCAGGGACACTGAAGCTTTCTTT. This gives the protein CSVALRDTEAFF.